These T cell receptor beta chains were read from a single sample in a study. Each CDR3 protein gets one entry after TCRdb re-called the 5' RACE reads with MiXCR. The sample carries around 10,000 distinct CDR3 sequences, about 15% recorded once. Source material: Tregs sorted from blood. The receptors here all came from a female donor with breast cancer. Each CDR3 is given with its conserved first and last residue. A D gene is named only where the DNA matches it firmly. Clone size, where shown, is once, few, many, or a class for clones that have expanded.

j_gene	abundance	v_gene	d_gene	CDR3aa	CDR3nt
TRBJ1-1	few	TRBV2	NA	CAGNGRWMTEAFF	TGTGCCGGAAACGGACGTTGGATGACTGAAGCTTTCTTT
TRBJ1-2	medium-sized	TRBV27	NA	CASSLSESNSGYTF	TGTGCCAGCAGTTTGTCAGAGTCCAACTCTGGCTACACCTTC
TRBJ1-2	medium-sized	TRBV6-5	TRBD1	CASSPGQGVGYTF	TGTGCCAGCAGCCCTGGACAGGGCGTCGGCTACACCTTC
TRBJ2-1	many	TRBV29-1	TRBD2	CSVEGREGIGQFF	TGCAGCGTTGAGGGTCGGGAGGGAATAGGGCAGTTCTTC
TRBJ2-1	once	TRBV5-5	NA	CASSPSLRSYNEQFF	TGTGCCAGCAGCCCGAGCCTTCGATCCTACAATGAGCAGTTCTTC
TRBJ2-1	many	TRBV19	NA	CASSGWGNNEQFF	TGTGCCAGTAGTGGGTGGGGGAACAATGAGCAGTTCTTC
TRBJ1-1	many	TRBV7-9	NA	CASSLDMNTEAFF	TGTGCCAGCAGCTTAGACATGAACACTGAAGCTTTCTTT
TRBJ2-3	NA	TRBV30	NA	CAWGGGRIDTQYF	TGTGCCTGGGGCGGTGGGAGGATAGATACGCAGTATTTT
TRBJ2-3	many	TRBV7-2	TRBD2	CASSSTGTSNADTQYF	TGTGCCAGCAGCTCTACCGGGACTAGCAATGCAGATACGCAGTATTTT
TRBJ2-3	medium-sized	TRBV15	TRBD2	CATSLAADSQNRGTQYF	TGTGCCACCAGCCTAGCGGCGGACTCGCAGAATCGGGGTACGCAGTATTTT
TRBJ1-6	medium-sized	TRBV25-1	TRBD1	CASRGDRGYNSPLHF	TGTGCCAGCAGGGGGGACAGGGGCTATAATTCACCCCTCCACTTT
TRBJ2-1	medium-sized	TRBV12-3/TRBV12-4	NA	CASSSFDYNNEQFF	TGTGCCAGCAGTTCTTTCGACTACAACAATGAGCAGTTCTTC
TRBJ2-2	medium-sized	TRBV7-3	NA	CASSLYMNTGELFF	TGTGCCAGCAGCTTATACATGAACACCGGGGAGCTGTTTTTT
TRBJ1-5	medium-sized	TRBV12-3/TRBV12-4	TRBD1	CASSLDWTGGNQPQHF	TGTGCCAGCAGTTTAGACTGGACAGGGGGCAATCAGCCCCAGCATTTT